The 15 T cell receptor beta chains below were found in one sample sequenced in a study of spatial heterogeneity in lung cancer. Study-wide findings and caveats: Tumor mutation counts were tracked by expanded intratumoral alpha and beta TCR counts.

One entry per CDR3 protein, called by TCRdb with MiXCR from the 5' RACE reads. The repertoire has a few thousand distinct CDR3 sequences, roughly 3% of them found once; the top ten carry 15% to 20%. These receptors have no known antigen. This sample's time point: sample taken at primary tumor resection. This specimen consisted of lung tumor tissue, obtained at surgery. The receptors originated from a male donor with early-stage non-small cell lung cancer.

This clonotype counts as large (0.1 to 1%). CDR3 DNA: TGCAGCGTTGAAGCTTCGGACAGGACCACCTACAATGAGCAGTTCTTC. Amino acids: CSVEASDRTTYNEQFF. The chain links TRBV29-1 to TRBJ2-1; 7 bases align to TRBD1. Germline-derived CDR1 and CDR2 are SQVTM and ANQGSEA. The CDR3 length is 16 residues. The V and J ends lost 1 base and 2 bases, in that order; junction bases with no gene match: 8.

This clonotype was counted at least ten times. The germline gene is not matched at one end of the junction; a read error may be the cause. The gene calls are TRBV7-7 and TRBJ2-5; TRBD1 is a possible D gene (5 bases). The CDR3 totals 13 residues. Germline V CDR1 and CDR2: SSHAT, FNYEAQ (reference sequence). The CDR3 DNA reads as TGTGCTAGCAGCCAGTGGACAACAGAGACCCAGTACTTC. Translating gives CASSQWTTETQYF.

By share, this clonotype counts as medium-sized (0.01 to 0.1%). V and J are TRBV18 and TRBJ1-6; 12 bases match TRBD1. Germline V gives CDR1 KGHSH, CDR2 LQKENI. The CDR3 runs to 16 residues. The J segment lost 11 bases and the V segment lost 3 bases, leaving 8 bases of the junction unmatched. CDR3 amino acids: CASSPGQGATGAPLHF. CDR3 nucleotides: TGTGCCAGCTCACCGGGACAGGGGGCAACTGGAGCACCCCTCCACTTT.

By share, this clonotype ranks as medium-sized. CDR3 residues: CSARDQTGGVETQYF. Here the CDR3 DNA reads TGCAGTGCTAGAGATCAAACGGGAGGGGTAGAGACCCAGTACTTC. V and J are TRBV20-1 and TRBJ2-5, with 8 bases matching TRBD2. Germline V gene sequence: CDR1 DFQATT, CDR2 SNEGSKA (reference sequence). V lost 0 bases to trimming and J lost 4 bases; unmatched junction nucleotides: 7. CDR3 length: 15 residues.

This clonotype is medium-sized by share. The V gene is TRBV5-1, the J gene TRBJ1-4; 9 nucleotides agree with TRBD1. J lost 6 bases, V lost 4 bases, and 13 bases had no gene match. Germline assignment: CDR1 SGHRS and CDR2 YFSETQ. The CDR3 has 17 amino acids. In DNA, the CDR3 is TGCGCCAGCAGCAACCGGGACAGGGACGGCCCGCATGAAAAACTGTTTTTT. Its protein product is CASSNRDRDGPHEKLFF.

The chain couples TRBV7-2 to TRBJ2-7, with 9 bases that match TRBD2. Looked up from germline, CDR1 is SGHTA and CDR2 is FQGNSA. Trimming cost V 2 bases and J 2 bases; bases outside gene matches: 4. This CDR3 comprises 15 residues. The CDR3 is CASSLQAGGAYEQYF. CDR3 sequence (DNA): TGTGCCAGCAGCTTACAAGCGGGGGGTGCCTACGAGCAGTACTTC.

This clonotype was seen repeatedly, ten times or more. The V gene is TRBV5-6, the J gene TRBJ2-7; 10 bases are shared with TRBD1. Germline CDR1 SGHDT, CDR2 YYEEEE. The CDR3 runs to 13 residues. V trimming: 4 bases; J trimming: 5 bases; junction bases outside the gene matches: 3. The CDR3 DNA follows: TGTGCCAGCAGCGGACAGGGGGTCAACGAGCAGTACGTC. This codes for CASSGQGVNEQYV.

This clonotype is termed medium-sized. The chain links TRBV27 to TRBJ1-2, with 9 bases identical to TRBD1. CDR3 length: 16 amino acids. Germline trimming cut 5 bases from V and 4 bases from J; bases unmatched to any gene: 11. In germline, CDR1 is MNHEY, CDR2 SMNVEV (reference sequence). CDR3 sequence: CASSPGQGLLSYGYTF. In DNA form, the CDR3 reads TGTGCCAGCAGTCCAGGACAGGGGTTACTCTCCTATGGCTACACCTTC.

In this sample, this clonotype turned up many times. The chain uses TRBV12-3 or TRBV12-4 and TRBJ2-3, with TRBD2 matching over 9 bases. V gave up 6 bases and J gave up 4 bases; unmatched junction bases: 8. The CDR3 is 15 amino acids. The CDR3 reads CASRETSGFPDTQYF. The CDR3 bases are TGTGCCAGCAGGGAAACTAGCGGGTTCCCAGATACGCAGTATTTT.

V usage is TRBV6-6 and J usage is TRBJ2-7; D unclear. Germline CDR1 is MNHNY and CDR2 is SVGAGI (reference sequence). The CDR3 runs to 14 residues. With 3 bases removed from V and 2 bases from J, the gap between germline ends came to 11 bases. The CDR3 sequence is CASSYATTAYEQYF. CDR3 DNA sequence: TGTGCCAGCAGTTATGCGACAACTGCCTACGAGCAGTACTTC.

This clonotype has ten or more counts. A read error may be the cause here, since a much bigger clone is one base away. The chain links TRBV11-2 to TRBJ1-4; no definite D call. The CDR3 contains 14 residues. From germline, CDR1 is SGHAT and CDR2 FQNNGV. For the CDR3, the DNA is TGTGCCAGCAGCTTAGACTACAATTCGGAAAACCTGTTTTTT. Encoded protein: CASSLDYNSENLFF. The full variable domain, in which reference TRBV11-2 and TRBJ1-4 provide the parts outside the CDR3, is EAGVAQSPRYKIIEKRQSVAFWCNPISGHATLYWYQQILGQGPKLLIQFQNNGVVDDSQLPKDRFSAERLKGVDSTLKIQPAKLEDSAVYLCASSLDYNSENLFFGSGTQLSVL.

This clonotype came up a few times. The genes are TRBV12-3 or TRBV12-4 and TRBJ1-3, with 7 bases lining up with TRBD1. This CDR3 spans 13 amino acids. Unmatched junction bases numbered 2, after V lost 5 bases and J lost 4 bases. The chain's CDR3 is CASSPGQGNTIYF. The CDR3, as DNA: TGTGCCAGCAGTCCGGGACAGGGAAACACCATATATTTT.

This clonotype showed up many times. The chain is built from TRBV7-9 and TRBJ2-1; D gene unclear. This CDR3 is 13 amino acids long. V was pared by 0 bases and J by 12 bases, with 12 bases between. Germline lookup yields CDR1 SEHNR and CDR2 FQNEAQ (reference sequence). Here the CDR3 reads CASSLALVPGQFF. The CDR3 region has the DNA TGTGCCAGCAGCTTAGCGTTGGTCCCGGGGCAGTTCTTC.

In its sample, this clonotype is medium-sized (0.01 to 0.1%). The CDR3 here is CATQAGYNSPLHF. CDR3 DNA: TGTGCCACCCAGGCCGGGTATAATTCACCCCTCCACTTT. J is TRBJ1-6 and V is TRBV10-3; D remains ambiguous. Germline assignment: CDR1 ENHRY and CDR2 SYGVKD. V shed 10 bases and J shed 4 bases, with 11 bases lying between them. The CDR3 runs 13 residues.

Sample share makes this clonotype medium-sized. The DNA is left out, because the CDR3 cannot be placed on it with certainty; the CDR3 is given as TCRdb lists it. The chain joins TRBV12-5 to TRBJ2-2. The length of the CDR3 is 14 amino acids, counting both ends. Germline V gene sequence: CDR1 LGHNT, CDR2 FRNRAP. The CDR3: CASGLGTGTGELFF.